This T cell receptor (beta chain) derives from a study of human T cells and chemical hapten exposure. Study-level information: Patients, mostly women, had alopecia areata, alopecia totalis or alopecia universalis.

Time point indicated: pre-sensitization, week 0. Specified treatment: therapeutic diphenylcyclopropenone sensitization with weekly scalp DPC. On this clonotype: Antigen: not known.

Study outcomes and limitations: Versus controls, expanded TCRs had significantly more large CDR3 similarity clusters.

TCRdb fed the RACE reads into MiXCR, producing one record per CDR3 protein. The sample includes 300,000 to 450,000 distinct CDR3 sequences, 4.5% to 6% seen only once; the top ten take just over 2.5%. There are 14 residues in the CDR3. The V gene's germline CDR1 is KGHSH and CDR2 LQKENI. Trimming stripped 0 bases from V and 8 bases from J, with 13 bases between. The sequences come from whole blood, collected in connection with sensitization to the hapten diphenylcyclopropenone (DPC). This receptor was obtained from a woman aged 50 to 60 with alopecia areata. Some clones in this sample may be carry-over from other donors' samples. The genes are TRBV18 and TRBJ1-2; tentatively, D is TRBD1 (6 bases). The CDR3 DNA reads TGTGCCAGCTCACCACCGATGACAGGTGGAGGCTACACCTTC. Translation: CASSPPMTGGGYTF. Together with reference TRBV18 and TRBJ1-2, the CDR3 gives the full variable domain: NAGVMQNPRHLVRRRGQEARLRCSPMKGHSHVYWYRQLPEEGLKFMVYLQKENIIDESGMPKERFSAEFPKEGPSILRIQQVVRGDSAAYFCASSPPMTGGGYTFGSGTRLTVV.